This is a list of T cell receptor beta chains from one sample in a study of blood T cells in healthy people across ages. TCRdb recomputed calls from the 5' RACE reads with MiXCR, one row per CDR3 protein. Of some 1.6 million distinct CDR3 sequences detected, about 31% appear once; the ten largest clones hold roughly 12%. Sequences were obtained from blood. Receptors were obtained from a woman under 40 in good health. CDR3s include the opening cysteine and the closing phenylalanine or tryptophan. A D gene is named only where the DNA matches it firmly. Only some rows state a clone size, as once, few, many or a class for expanded clones.

D: TRBD1
J: TRBJ2-7
size: NA
V: TRBV12-3/TRBV12-4
CDR3: CASSRDSQYEQYF
DNA: TGTGCCAGCAGTAGGGACAGCCAATACGAGCAGTACTTC

D: NA
J: TRBJ2-7
size: few
V: TRBV14
CDR3: CASSPIGSYGQYF
DNA: TGTGCCAGCAGTCCCATCGGTTCCTACGGGCAGTACTTC

D: TRBD2
J: TRBJ2-5
size: few
V: TRBV7-9
CDR3: CASSSGASGSHRETQYF
DNA: TGTGCCAGCAGCTCGGGGGCTAGCGGGTCGCACCGGGAGACCCAGTACTTC

D: TRBD2
J: TRBJ2-7
size: NA
V: TRBV15
CDR3: CATSRTGGYEQYF
DNA: TGTGCCACCAGCAGGACGGGAGGCTACGAGCAGTACTTC

D: NA
J: TRBJ2-3
size: many
V: TRBV12-3/TRBV12-4
CDR3: CASSLKRGPIFDTQYF
DNA: TGTGCCAGCAGTCTCAAAAGGGGACCAATATTCGATACGCAGTATTTT

D: TRBD1
J: TRBJ1-1
size: few
V: TRBV5-1
CDR3: CASSMRQGSVTEAFF
DNA: TGCGCCAGCAGCATGAGACAGGGCAGTGTTACTGAAGCTTTCTTT

D: NA
J: TRBJ2-1
size: few
V: TRBV25-1
CDR3: CASGTPPNEQFF
DNA: TGTGCCAGTGGGACCCCGCCGAATGAGCAGTTCTTC

D: NA
J: TRBJ1-4
size: few
V: TRBV7-2
CDR3: CASSLRFRRAGKEELFF
DNA: TGTGCCAGCAGCTTAAGGTTTCGCAGGGCGGGGAAGGAGGAACTGTTTTTT

D: NA
J: TRBJ2-5
size: few
V: TRBV7-9
CDR3: CASRATGEGETQYF
DNA: TGTGCCAGCAGGGCTACAGGGGAGGGGGAGACCCAGTACTTC

D: NA
J: TRBJ2-7
size: few
V: TRBV20-1
CDR3: CSAQRGTEVEQYF
DNA: TGCAGTGCCCAACGGGGGACCGAAGTGGAGCAGTACTTC

D: NA
J: TRBJ1-1
size: NA
V: TRBV11-1
CDR3: CASSLSRDHEAFF
DNA: TGTGCCAGCAGCTTAAGCAGGGACCACGAAGCTTTCTTT

D: TRBD1
J: TRBJ1-4
size: few
V: TRBV6-1
CDR3: CASSADRGREKLFF
DNA: TGTGCCAGCAGTGCGGACAGGGGGAGAGAAAAACTGTTTTTT

D: NA
J: TRBJ2-5
size: NA
V: TRBV7-3
CDR3: CASSSAGGGRNKQYF
DNA: TGTGCCAGCAGCTCAGCCGGAGGGGGCAGGAACAAGCAGTACTTC

D: TRBD2
J: TRBJ2-5
size: NA
V: TRBV5-1
CDR3: CASSLLADTNEQYF
DNA: TGCGCCAGCAGCTTGCTAGCGGATACAAATGAGCAGTACTTC

D: TRBD2
J: TRBJ2-1
size: few
V: TRBV27
CDR3: CASSDGTSGHNEQFF
DNA: TGTGCCAGCTCCGACGGGACTAGCGGCCACAATGAGCAGTTCTTC

D: NA
J: TRBJ2-1
size: NA
V: TRBV3-1
CDR3: CASSQRIVGPGNEQFF
DNA: TGTGCCAGCAGCCAACGTATTGTGGGGCCGGGGAATGAGCAGTTCTTC

D: TRBD2
J: TRBJ2-1
size: few
V: TRBV3-1
CDR3: CASSDPSGGSFYEQFF
DNA: TGTGCCAGCAGCGATCCCAGCGGGGGGTCTTTCTATGAGCAGTTCTTC

D: TRBD1
J: TRBJ2-3
size: NA
V: TRBV20-1
CDR3: CSAVPGQGRVTDTQYF
DNA: TGCAGTGCTGTTCCGGGACAGGGACGGGTCACAGATACGCAGTATTTT